The 27 T cell receptor beta chains below were found in one sample sequenced in a study of identical twins. Each CDR3 protein is one row after TCRdb ran MiXCR on the 5' RACE reads. The data contain 420,000 or so distinct CDR3 sequences, around a sixth of them singletons. Sequenced sample: naive T cells sorted from blood. All receptors come from a man aged 50 or older in good health.

This chain joins TRBV13 and TRBJ2-7; D is undetermined. V lost 5 bases, J lost 7 bases, and 15 bases lay in between. This CDR3 contains 13 residues. The germline CDR1 and CDR2 sequences are PRHDT and FYEKMQ (reference sequence). The DNA for the CDR3 is TGTGCCAGCAGCCCAGACTGGTCTAGTGAGCAGTACTTC. It codes for CASSPDWSSEQYF.

V and J are TRBV18 and TRBJ2-3; D gene unclear. Trimming pared 3 bases from V and 5 bases from J, leaving 3 bases between. CDR3 length: 11 residues. Germline lookup yields CDR1 KGHSH and CDR2 LQKENI. CDR3 in amino acids: CASSPVDTQYF. The DNA of the CDR3 is TGTGCCAGCTCACCTGTAGATACGCAGTATTTT. The full variable domain, rest sourced from reference TRBV18 and TRBJ2-3, is NAGVMQNPRHLVRRRGQEARLRCSPMKGHSHVYWYRQLPEEGLKFMVYLQKENIIDESGMPKERFSAEFPKEGPSILRIQQVVRGDSAAYFCASSPVDTQYFGPGTRLTVL.

This clonotype is a singleton in its sample. The V call is TRBV6-1, the J call TRBJ2-3; D is unresolved. The CDR3 is made up of 12 amino acids. With 5 bases removed from V and 12 bases from J, the gap between germline ends came to 15 bases. Germline V gene data show CDR1 as MNHNS and CDR2 as SASEGT. The CDR3 bases are TGTGCCAGCAGTCTAAACCTACGGCAACAGTATTTT. It is translated as CASSLNLRQQYF.

The chain couples TRBV19 to TRBJ2-2; TRBD2 matches 9 bases. Germline CDR1 and CDR2: LNHDA and SQIVND (reference sequence). The CDR3 sequence is 16 residues long. The trim removed 7 bases at V and 6 bases at J, leaving 12 bases unmatched. This chain's CDR3 is CASIVSGSALSGELFF. DNA for the CDR3: TGTGCCAGTATTGTTAGCGGGAGCGCCCTCTCCGGGGAGCTGTTTTTT. The whole variable domain, remainder taken from reference TRBV19 and TRBJ2-2, is DGGITQSPKYLFRKEGQNVTLSCEQNLNHDAMYWYRQDPGQGLRLIYYSQIVNDFQKGDIAEGYSVSREKKESFPLTVTSAQKNPTAFYLCASIVSGSALSGELFFGEGSRLTVL.

The sample holds a few counts of this clonotype. The rearrangement joins TRBV7-2 to TRBJ2-7; D gene unclear. Trimming cost V 5 bases and J 2 bases, with 10 bases left between them. The CDR3 length is 13 residues. From germline, CDR1 is SGHTA and CDR2 FQGNSA. CDR3 bases: TGTGCCAGCAGCCTAACGGATCCCTACGAGCAGTACTTC. Its protein product is CASSLTDPYEQYF.

This clonotype has a single count. A much larger clone lies one base from this, so it may be a read error. This CDR3 fails to terminate in the conserved phenylalanine or tryptophan, so it likely reflects a read error. The rearrangement uses TRBV10-3 and TRBJ2-1; tentatively, D is TRBD1 (5 bases). Per the germline V gene, CDR1 is ENHRY and CDR2 is SYGVKD. V was trimmed by 6 bases and J by 8 bases, leaving 14 bases between them. The length of the CDR3 is 13 residues. CDR3 protein: CAIRPTQGHEQFL. In DNA, the CDR3 is TGTGCCATCAGACCTACCCAGGGCCATGAGCAGTTCCTC.

J is TRBJ2-1 and V is TRBV20-1; D is unclear. The CDR3 is 12 residues long. Germline CDR1 DFQATT, CDR2 SNEGSKA (reference sequence). The V and J ends lost 3 bases and 9 bases respectively, with 12 bases between them. The CDR3 region has the DNA TGCAGTGCTAGGCGAAGTATCGTTGAGCAGTTCTTC. Amino acids: CSARRSIVEQFF.

In its sample, this clonotype was seen many times. The V and J genes are TRBV15 and TRBJ1-3; tentatively, D is TRBD1 (5 bases). The CDR3 has 16 residues. The V end was cut by 0 bases, the J end by 4 bases, with 13 bases between. Germline CDR1 and CDR2: LNHNV and YYDKDF (reference sequence). The chain's CDR3 is CATSREGRAPGNTIYF. CDR3 DNA sequence: TGTGCCACCAGCAGAGAGGGCAGGGCACCGGGAAACACCATATATTTT.

V usage is TRBV6-1 and J usage is TRBJ2-6, with D uncertain. CDR1 is MNHNS and CDR2 is SASEGT in the germline V gene. The CDR3 runs to 15 residues. Trimming cost V 5 bases and J 2 bases, with 10 bases left between them. CDR3 DNA: TGTGCCAGCAGTATCATAGCCCCTGGGGCCAACGTCCTGACTTTC. Amino acid sequence: CASSIIAPGANVLTF.

This clonotype was seen a few times. This chain joins TRBV3-1 and TRBJ1-1; tentatively, D is TRBD1 (6 bases). The CDR3 has 14 residues. CDR1 is LGHDT, CDR2 YNNKEL, per germline (reference sequence). V lost 6 bases and J 0 bases, leaving 11 bases between the germline ends. CDR3 sequence reads: CASRPGHLNTEAFF. The CDR3 bases are TGTGCCAGCAGGCCGGGACATCTGAACACTGAAGCTTTCTTT.

V gene TRBV15 combines with J gene TRBJ2-3; D ambiguous. The CDR3 runs 15 residues. The V end was cut by 0 bases, the J end by 2 bases, with 9 bases between. Germline V gene lookup returns CDR1 LNHNV and CDR2 YYDKDF (reference sequence). The CDR3 region has the DNA TGTGCCACCAGCAGAGATAGGGTCGTCACAGATACGCAGTATTTT. Translation: CATSRDRVVTDTQYF.

There are many counts of this clonotype. The chain couples TRBV7-2 to TRBJ2-7; D unresolved. The ends were cut back, 1 base at V and 3 bases at J, with 4 bases in the middle. Per germline, CDR1 SGHTA and CDR2 FQGNSA. There are 12 residues in the CDR3. Here the CDR3 DNA reads TGTGCCAGCAGCTTAGATTTCTACGAGCAGTACTTC. Translation gives CASSLDFYEQYF. The whole variable domain, filled in from reference TRBV7-2 and TRBJ2-7, reads GAGVSQSPSNKVTEKGKDVELRCDPISGHTALYWYRQSLGQGLEFLIYFQGNSAPDKSGLPSDRFSAERTGGSVSTLTIQRTQQEDSAVYLCASSLDFYEQYFGPGTRLTVT.

The chain recombines TRBV5-1 with TRBJ2-7; D is possibly TRBD1 (5 bases). Germline values: CDR1 SGHRS, CDR2 YFSETQ. The CDR3 extends over 15 amino acids. The V and J ends lost 0 bases and 1 base respectively, with 11 bases between them. For the CDR3, the DNA is TGCGCCAGCAGCTTGGACTGGACAACTTCCTACGAGCAGTACTTC. Protein sequence: CASSLDWTTSYEQYF.

This clonotype was observed many times. Here the CDR3 reads CAGGESRTGELFF. CDR3 in DNA: TGTGCCGGGGGGGAGTCGAGGACCGGGGAGCTGTTTTTT. The genes are TRBV7-8 and TRBJ2-2; 7 bases are a match to TRBD2. J lost 5 bases, V lost 11 bases, and 8 bases had no gene match. This CDR3 comprises 13 residues. Germline CDR1 SGHVS, CDR2 FQNEAQ. The full variable domain, with the rest looked up from reference TRBV7-8 and TRBJ2-2, is GAGVSQSPRYKVAKRGQDVALRCDPISGHVSLFWYQQALGQGPEFLTYFQNEAQLDKSGLPSDRFFAERPEGSVSTLKIQRTQQEDSAVYLCAGGESRTGELFFGEGSRLTVL.

Note on this clonotype: A much bigger clone sits one base away, suggesting this may be a read error. The chain is built from TRBV10-3 and TRBJ2-6; weak D call: TRBD1 (5 bases). The V end lost 7 bases, the J end lost 1 base, and 11 bases lay between the germline ends. This CDR3 is 15 amino acids long. Looked up from germline, CDR1 is ENHRY and CDR2 is SYGVKD. The CDR3 DNA reads TGTGCCATCAATGATAGGGGATCTGGGGCCAACGTCCTGACTTTC. Protein sequence: CAINDRGSGANVLTF.

The chain recombines TRBV2 with TRBJ2-5, with a weak D call TRBD1 (6 bases). The CDR3 runs 16 residues. V was pared by 6 bases and J by 4 bases, with 21 bases between. The germline gives CDR1 SNHLY, CDR2 FYNNEI. CDR3 sequence: CASSDVPGHGIETQYF. CDR3 DNA: TGTGCCAGCAGCGACGTTCCGGGACATGGGATAGAGACCCAGTACTTC.

This clonotype was seen ten or more times. J is TRBJ1-6 and V is TRBV27, with D unresolved. Looked up from germline, CDR1 is MNHEY and CDR2 is SMNVEV (reference sequence). CDR3 length: 15 residues. The germline V and J ends were trimmed by 8 bases and 3 bases, with 14 bases remaining between them. The CDR3 DNA sequence: TGTGCCAGCGGGTCGCGGTTAAGCTATAATTCACCCCTCCACTTT. This gives the protein CASGSRLSYNSPLHF.

This clonotype showed up many times. The rearrangement links TRBV7-3 to TRBJ2-1; 7 nucleotides match TRBD2. J was trimmed by 6 bases and V by 2 bases; bases with no gene match: 7. Germline CDR1 is SGHTA and CDR2 is FQGTGA. This CDR3 is built from 15 residues. The CDR3 sequence is CASSLQAGRPNEQFF. In nucleotides, the CDR3 is TGTGCCAGCAGCTTACAAGCGGGGAGGCCCAATGAGCAGTTCTTC.

This chain uses TRBV5-1 with TRBJ2-7; 10 bases align to TRBD2. V was pared by 2 bases and J by 6 bases, with 5 bases of the junction left unmatched. The length of the CDR3 is 14 residues. Germline V gene sequence: CDR1 SGHRS, CDR2 YFSETQ. Here the CDR3 reads CASSLAGGLSEQYF. For the CDR3, the DNA is TGCGCCAGCAGCTTAGCGGGAGGGTTGAGCGAGCAGTACTTC.

The chain combines TRBV5-1 with TRBJ2-7; TRBD1 aligns across 7 bases. The CDR3 length is 15 residues. CDR1 is SGHRS, CDR2 YFSETQ, per germline. Trimming removed 1 base from V and 4 bases from J; junction bases left unmatched: 8. As DNA, the CDR3 is TGCGCCAGCAGCTTGTTCACAGGGGCTGAATACGAGCAGTACTTC. Its protein product is CASSLFTGAEYEQYF.

The chain joins TRBV4-2 to TRBJ2-5; 12 nucleotides align to TRBD2. This CDR3 has 15 residues. Germline loops: CDR1 LGHNA, CDR2 YNFKEQ. The junction had 3 bases not matched to a gene; V was cut back by 2 bases and J by 5 bases. CDR3 protein: CASSQLAGGRETQYF. DNA of the CDR3: TGTGCCAGCAGCCAACTAGCGGGGGGGAGGGAGACCCAGTACTTC.

The chain couples TRBV12-3 or TRBV12-4 to TRBJ2-7; TRBD2 agrees at 14 bases. This CDR3 region has 17 residues. The trim removed 1 base at V and 3 bases at J, leaving 5 bases unmatched. This CDR3 reads CASSLGFGTSGSYEQYF. CDR3 coding DNA: TGTGCCAGCAGTTTAGGATTCGGGACTAGCGGGAGCTACGAGCAGTACTTC.

J is TRBJ2-1 and V is TRBV12-3 or TRBV12-4, with 11 bases aligning to TRBD2. The CDR3 length is 14 residues. V trimming: 7 bases; J trimming: 4 bases; junction bases outside the gene matches: 3. The CDR3 coding sequence is TGTGCCAGCACCACTAGCGGGGGTTACAATGAGCAGTTCTTC. It specifies CASTTSGGYNEQFF.

This clonotype was observed a few times. The genes are TRBV5-1 and TRBJ2-1; D might be TRBD2 (6 bases). Per germline, CDR1 SGHRS and CDR2 YFSETQ. The CDR3 is made up of 15 amino acids. Trimming stripped 1 base from V and 5 bases from J, with 13 bases between. The CDR3 is CASSLSLAGHNEQFF. For the CDR3, the DNA is TGCGCCAGCAGCTTGTCACTAGCCGGACACAATGAGCAGTTCTTC.

This clonotype was picked up a small number of times. J is TRBJ2-7 and V is TRBV29-1; 9 positions agree with TRBD1. The CDR3 runs to 14 residues. Per germline, CDR1 SQVTM and CDR2 ANQGSEA. After removal of 2 bases from V and 5 bases from J, the junction contained 7 bases not matched to a gene. Here the CDR3 reads CSVEKADRGDEQYF. In DNA, the CDR3 is TGCAGCGTTGAAAAAGCGGACAGGGGCGACGAGCAGTACTTC.

Many counts were recorded for this clonotype. The chain carries TRBV10-3 and TRBJ1-4, with TRBD1 identical over 7 bases. V lost 6 bases to trimming and J lost 4 bases; unmatched junction nucleotides: 8. CDR1 is ENHRY, CDR2 SYGVKD, per germline. CDR3 length equals 15 residues. The CDR3 protein is CAIRAGTANNEKLFF. The CDR3 region has the DNA TGTGCCATCAGGGCCGGGACAGCTAATAATGAAAAACTGTTTTTT.

This clonotype was counted at least ten times. The V gene is TRBV28, the J gene TRBJ1-5, with D unclear. Germline loops: CDR1 MDHEN, CDR2 SYDVKM. The CDR3 runs 14 residues. Trimming stripped 3 bases from V and 4 bases from J, with 10 bases between. This chain's CDR3 is CASSLGSRNQPQHF. The CDR3 nucleotides read TGTGCCAGCAGTTTGGGCAGTAGGAATCAGCCCCAGCATTTT.